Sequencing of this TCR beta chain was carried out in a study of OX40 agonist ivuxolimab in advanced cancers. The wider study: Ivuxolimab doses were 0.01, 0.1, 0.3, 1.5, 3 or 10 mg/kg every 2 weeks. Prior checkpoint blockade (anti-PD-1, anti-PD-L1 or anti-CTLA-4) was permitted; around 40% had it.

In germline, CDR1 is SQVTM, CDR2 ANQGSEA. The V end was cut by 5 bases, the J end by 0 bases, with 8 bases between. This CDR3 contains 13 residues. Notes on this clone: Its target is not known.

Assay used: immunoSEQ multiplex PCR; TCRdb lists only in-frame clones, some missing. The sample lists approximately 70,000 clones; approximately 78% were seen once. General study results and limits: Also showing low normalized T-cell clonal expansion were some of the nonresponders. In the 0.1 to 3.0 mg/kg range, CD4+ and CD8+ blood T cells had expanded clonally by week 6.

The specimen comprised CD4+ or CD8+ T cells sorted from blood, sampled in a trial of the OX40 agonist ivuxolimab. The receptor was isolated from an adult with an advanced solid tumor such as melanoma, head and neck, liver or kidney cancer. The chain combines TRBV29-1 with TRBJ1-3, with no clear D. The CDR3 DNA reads TGCAGCGTTAAGGTGACCTCTGGAAACACCATATATTTT. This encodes CSVKVTSGNTIYF.